This TCR beta chain was obtained from a study of T-cell memory formation after mild COVID-19. Study-level results: Second-wave clones that peaked on day 37 lacked confirmed SARS-CoV-2 specificity. Some responding clones appeared in pre-infection memory, suggesting cross-reactive memory joined. Largely, contracting CD4+ clones fell within CM and EM, and contracting CD8+ clones within EMRA.

As regards this clonotype: No antigen is known for it.

The CDR3 spans 18 residues. CDR1 is SEHNR, CDR2 FQNEAQ, per germline (reference sequence). The ends lost 2 bases at V and 5 bases at J; junction bases unmatched: 10. Researchers used 5'RACE with constant-segment primers to make TCR alpha and TCR beta cDNA libraries that carry sample barcodes and UMIs. One entry per CDR3 protein results from TCRdb running MiXCR on the 5' RACE reads. The data show about 58,000 distinct CDR3 sequences, with about a quarter seen just once and more than 40% held by the top ten. The clonotype originates from a man aged 18-30 years who had mild COVID-19 (a few samples of this study predate the infection). Cell type and time point are not known. The genes are TRBV7-9 and TRBJ1-4, with TRBD1 matching 11 bases. The sequenced sample consisted of PBMCs or a T cell subset sorted from them (not recorded which). CDR3 coding DNA: TGTGCCAGCAGCTTACTCTGGACAGGGGGCGCTTGGAATGAAAAACTGTTTTTT. It is translated as CASSLLWTGGAWNEKLFF.